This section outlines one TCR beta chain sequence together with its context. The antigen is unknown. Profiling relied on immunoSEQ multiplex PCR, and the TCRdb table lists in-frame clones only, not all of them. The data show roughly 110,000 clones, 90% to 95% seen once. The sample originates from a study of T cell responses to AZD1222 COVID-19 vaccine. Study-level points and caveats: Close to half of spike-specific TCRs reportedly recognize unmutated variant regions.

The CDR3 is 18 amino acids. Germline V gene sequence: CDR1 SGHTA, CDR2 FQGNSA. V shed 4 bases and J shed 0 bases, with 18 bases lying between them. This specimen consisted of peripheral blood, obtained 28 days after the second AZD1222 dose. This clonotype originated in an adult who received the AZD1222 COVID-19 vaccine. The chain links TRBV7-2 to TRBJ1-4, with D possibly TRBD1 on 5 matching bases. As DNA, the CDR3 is TGTGCCAGCAGCTCCAAACACCGGACATATGCAACTAATGAAAAACTGTTTTTT. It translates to CASSSKHRTYATNEKLFF. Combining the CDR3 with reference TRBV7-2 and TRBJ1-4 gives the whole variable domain GAGVSQSPSNKVTEKGKDVELRCDPISGHTALYWYRQSLGQGLEFLIYFQGNSAPDKSGLPSDRFSAERTGGSVSTLTIQRTQQEDSAVYLCASSSKHRTYATNEKLFFGSGTQLSVL.